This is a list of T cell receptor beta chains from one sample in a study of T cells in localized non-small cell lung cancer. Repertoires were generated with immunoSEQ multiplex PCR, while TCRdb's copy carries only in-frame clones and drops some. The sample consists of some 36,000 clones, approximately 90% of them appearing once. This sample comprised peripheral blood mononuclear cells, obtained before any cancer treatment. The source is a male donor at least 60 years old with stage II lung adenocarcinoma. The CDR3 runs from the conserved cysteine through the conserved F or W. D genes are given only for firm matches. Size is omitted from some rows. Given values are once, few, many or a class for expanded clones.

CDR3aa: CASSVLGTSGRSEQFF; CDR3nt: TGTGCCAGTAGTGTATTGGGGACTAGCGGGAGGAGTGAGCAGTTCTTC; j_gene: TRBJ2-1; d_gene: TRBD2; abundance: -; v_gene: TRBV19
CDR3aa: CASSSGAYNEQFF; CDR3nt: TGTGCCAGCAGTTCCGGAGCCTACAATGAGCAGTTCTTC; j_gene: TRBJ2-1; d_gene: -; abundance: -; v_gene: TRBV28
CDR3aa: CASSLGQDSYNEQFF; CDR3nt: TGTGCCAGCAGCCTCGGACAGGACTCCTACAATGAGCAGTTCTTC; j_gene: TRBJ2-1; d_gene: TRBD1; abundance: -; v_gene: TRBV7-3
CDR3aa: CASSLAAPVPNEKLFF; CDR3nt: TGTGCCAGCAGCTTAGCGGCCCCGGTCCCTAATGAAAAACTGTTTTTT; j_gene: TRBJ1-4; d_gene: -; abundance: once; v_gene: TRBV7-2
CDR3aa: CASSLAGGSYGYTF; CDR3nt: TGCGCCAGCAGCTTGGCGGGGGGGTCCTATGGCTACACCTTC; j_gene: TRBJ1-2; d_gene: -; abundance: few; v_gene: TRBV5-1
CDR3aa: CASSFEQGDSPLHF; CDR3nt: TGTGCCAGCAGCTTTGAACAGGGGGATTCACCCCTCCACTTT; j_gene: TRBJ1-6; d_gene: TRBD1; abundance: -; v_gene: TRBV5-5
CDR3aa: CASPASGEITEAFF; CDR3nt: TGTGCCAGCCCAGCTTCGGGGGAGATCACTGAAGCTTTCTTT; j_gene: TRBJ1-1; d_gene: -; abundance: -; v_gene: TRBV28
CDR3aa: CASSPGVGDRFSYTF; CDR3nt: TGTGCCAGCAGCCCCGGGGTGGGAGATCGGTTTAGCTACACCTTC; j_gene: TRBJ1-2; d_gene: -; abundance: -; v_gene: TRBV9
CDR3aa: CASSTNGETEAFF; CDR3nt: TGTGCCAGCAGCACCAATGGGGAAACCGAAGCTTTCTTT; j_gene: TRBJ1-1; d_gene: -; abundance: -; v_gene: TRBV11-2
CDR3aa: CASSKTGSGANVLTF; CDR3nt: TGTGCCAGCAGCAAGACAGGGTCTGGGGCCAACGTCCTGACTTTC; j_gene: TRBJ2-6; d_gene: TRBD1; abundance: -; v_gene: TRBV5-5
CDR3aa: CASSLGGADYEQYF; CDR3nt: TGTGCCAGCAGCTTGGGTGGGGCAGACTACGAGCAGTACTTC; j_gene: TRBJ2-7; d_gene: -; abundance: -; v_gene: TRBV5-5
CDR3aa: CAWSVTSGRSNEQFF; CDR3nt: TGTGCCTGGAGTGTTACTAGCGGGAGATCCAATGAGCAGTTCTTC; j_gene: TRBJ2-1; d_gene: TRBD2; abundance: -; v_gene: TRBV30
CDR3aa: CASRPGLGREKLFF; CDR3nt: TGTGCCAGCAGACCGGGACTAGGGAGAGAAAAACTGTTTTTT; j_gene: TRBJ1-4; d_gene: -; abundance: -; v_gene: TRBV27
CDR3aa: CAISEKDIAYEQYF; CDR3nt: TGTGCCATCAGTGAGAAGGACATAGCCTACGAGCAGTACTTC; j_gene: TRBJ2-7; d_gene: -; abundance: -; v_gene: TRBV10-3
CDR3aa: CASSSTAQQFF; CDR3nt: TGTGCCAGCAGCTCCACAGCACAGCAGTTCTTC; j_gene: TRBJ2-1; d_gene: -; abundance: -; v_gene: TRBV5-6
CDR3aa: CASSYREGETQYF; CDR3nt: TGTGCCAGCAGTTACAGGGAAGGAGAGACCCAGTACTTC; j_gene: TRBJ2-5; d_gene: -; abundance: -; v_gene: TRBV2
CDR3aa: CASSPETRFGEQETQYF; CDR3nt: TGTGCCAGCAGCCCAGAGACTAGATTTGGGGAACAAGAGACCCAGTACTTC; j_gene: TRBJ2-5; d_gene: -; abundance: -; v_gene: TRBV7-8
CDR3aa: CASSSQGSGNTIYF; CDR3nt: TGTGCCAGTAGTTCCCAGGGCTCTGGAAACACCATATATTTT; j_gene: TRBJ1-3; d_gene: -; abundance: -; v_gene: TRBV19
CDR3aa: CASYRGTVSKDTQYF; CDR3nt: TGCGCCAGCTATCGAGGGACAGTTTCAAAAGATACGCAGTATTTT; j_gene: TRBJ2-3; d_gene: TRBD1; abundance: -; v_gene: TRBV5-1
CDR3aa: CASSTVIYRQGNQPQHF; CDR3nt: TGTGCCAGCAGTACTGTAATCTATCGACAGGGAAATCAGCCCCAGCATTTT; j_gene: TRBJ1-5; d_gene: TRBD1; abundance: -; v_gene: TRBV28
CDR3aa: CASSREMTYYEQYF; CDR3nt: TGCGCCAGCAGCAGGGAGATGACTTACTACGAGCAGTACTTC; j_gene: TRBJ2-7; d_gene: -; abundance: -; v_gene: TRBV5-1
CDR3aa: CASSSRDMLGF; CDR3nt: TGTGCCAGCAGTTCCCGGGACATGCTGGGCTTC; j_gene: TRBJ2-7; d_gene: -; abundance: -; v_gene: TRBV6-5
CDR3aa: CASSPSDGSDTQYF; CDR3nt: TGTGCCAGCTCACCATCCGACGGGTCAGATACGCAGTATTTT; j_gene: TRBJ2-3; d_gene: -; abundance: -; v_gene: TRBV18
CDR3aa: CASSRDSYGYTF; CDR3nt: TGTGCCAGCAGTAGGGACAGCTATGGCTACACCTTC; j_gene: TRBJ1-2; d_gene: TRBD1; abundance: -; v_gene: TRBV2
CDR3aa: CASSYLRELAGELFF; CDR3nt: TGTGCCAGCAGTTATCTCCGGGAGCTAGCAGGGGAGCTGTTTTTT; j_gene: TRBJ2-2; d_gene: -; abundance: -; v_gene: TRBV6-6
CDR3aa: CASTDRATNEKLFF; CDR3nt: TGTGCCAGCACTGACCGTGCAACTAATGAAAAACTGTTTTTT; j_gene: TRBJ1-4; d_gene: -; abundance: -; v_gene: TRBV28
CDR3aa: CASSRGGQPQHF; CDR3nt: TGTGCCAGCAGTCGGGGTGGACAGCCCCAGCATTTT; j_gene: TRBJ1-5; d_gene: -; abundance: -; v_gene: TRBV6-5
CDR3aa: CASSLWGVTEAFF; CDR3nt: TGTGCCAGCAGCTTATGGGGCGTCACTGAAGCTTTCTTT; j_gene: TRBJ1-1; d_gene: -; abundance: -; v_gene: TRBV7-3
CDR3aa: CASSFSQGSGELFF; CDR3nt: TGTGCCAGCAGCTTTTCGCAGGGGTCCGGGGAGCTGTTTTTT; j_gene: TRBJ2-2; d_gene: -; abundance: -; v_gene: TRBV7-2
CDR3aa: CASSPPSREAFF; CDR3nt: TGTGCCAGCTCACCACCAAGCAGGGAAGCTTTCTTT; j_gene: TRBJ1-1; d_gene: -; abundance: -; v_gene: TRBV18
CDR3aa: CASSLWRDKQFF; CDR3nt: TGTGCCAGCAGCTTGTGGCGGGATAAACAGTTCTTC; j_gene: TRBJ2-1; d_gene: -; abundance: -; v_gene: TRBV7-3
CDR3aa: CASSLWNQPQHF; CDR3nt: TGTGCCAGCAGCTTGTGGAATCAGCCCCAGCATTTT; j_gene: TRBJ1-5; d_gene: -; abundance: few; v_gene: TRBV5-5
CDR3aa: CSAIVYNEQFF; CDR3nt: TGCAGTGCTATAGTTTACAATGAGCAGTTCTTC; j_gene: TRBJ2-1; d_gene: -; abundance: -; v_gene: TRBV20-1
CDR3aa: CASSPIAGGPYEQYF; CDR3nt: TGTGCCAGCAGCCCAATAGCGGGAGGGCCCTACGAGCAGTACTTC; j_gene: TRBJ2-7; d_gene: TRBD2; abundance: -; v_gene: TRBV27
CDR3aa: CASSYGFGGRRADTQYF; CDR3nt: TGTGCCAGCAGCTATGGGTTCGGCGGGAGGAGGGCAGATACGCAGTATTTT; j_gene: TRBJ2-3; d_gene: TRBD2; abundance: -; v_gene: TRBV4-2
CDR3aa: CASSYLAGSYEQYF; CDR3nt: TGTGCCAGCAGTTACTTGGCGGGCTCCTACGAGCAGTACTTC; j_gene: TRBJ2-7; d_gene: -; abundance: -; v_gene: TRBV6-5
CDR3aa: CASTADSSNQPQHF; CDR3nt: TGTGCCAGTACGGCAGACTCCAGCAATCAGCCCCAGCATTTT; j_gene: TRBJ1-5; d_gene: -; abundance: -; v_gene: TRBV19
CDR3aa: CASTPGLAQETQYF; CDR3nt: TGCGCCAGCACACCGGGACTAGCCCAAGAGACCCAGTACTTC; j_gene: TRBJ2-5; d_gene: TRBD2; abundance: -; v_gene: TRBV10-2
CDR3aa: CASSRLRGGELFF; CDR3nt: TGTGCCAGCAGTCGACTGAGGGGCGGGGAGCTGTTTTTT; j_gene: TRBJ2-2; d_gene: -; abundance: -; v_gene: TRBV28